Below, 29 T cell receptor beta chains from the same sample are listed, as sequenced in a study of beta chain features in type 1 diabetes. Broader study findings: Type 1 diabetes patients had TCRB CDR3s that were shorter (moderately but significantly so) in all four CD4+ subsets.

Every bit of the isolated RNA underwent reverse transcription, so sequencing read expressed TCRB transcripts. Measured with immunoSEQ multiplex PCR; TCRdb has only the in-frame clones, and not every one. The sample consists of about 260,000 clones, around 25% of them appearing once. Their antigen targets remain unknown. Sequencing used naive CD4+ T cells from blood. The receptors here all came from a woman aged 25 to 39 with type 1 diabetes.

This clone was found a few times. V is TRBV7-9 and J is TRBJ1-2; D not certain. Germline V gives CDR1 SEHNR, CDR2 FQNEAQ (reference sequence). Trimming left V 5 bases short and J 8 bases short, with 15 bases between. There are 13 residues in the CDR3. In nucleotides, the CDR3 is TGTGCCAGCAGCGCGCTCGCGATCGCGGGCTACACCTTC. As protein: CASSALAIAGYTF. Looking up the rest from reference TRBV7-9 and TRBJ1-2 gives the full variable domain: DTGVSQNPRHKITKRGQNVTFRCDPISEHNRLYWYRQTLGQGPEFLTYFQNEAQLEKSRLLSDRFSAERPKGSFSTLEIQRTEQGDSAMYLCASSALAIAGYTFGSGTRLTVV.

V and J are TRBV23-1 and TRBJ2-5, with D possibly matching TRBD1 (5 bases). TRBV23-1 qualifies as an ORF whose function is uncertain. The V and J ends lost 0 bases and 4 bases respectively, with 15 bases between them. This CDR3 is 16 amino acids long. In DNA, the CDR3 is TGCGCCAGCAGTCAATCGGGGCACAGGTTCGGAGAGACCCAGTACTTC. It codes for CASSQSGHRFGETQYF.

The chain is built from TRBV25-1 and TRBJ2-2; D perhaps matches TRBD1 (5 bases). V lost 2 bases and J 4 bases, leaving 8 bases between the germline ends. CDR3 length: 14 amino acids. Germline lookup yields CDR1 MGHDK and CDR2 SYGVNS. Here the CDR3 reads CASSEAGFTGELFF. The CDR3, as DNA: TGTGCCAGCAGTGAAGCAGGGTTCACCGGGGAGCTGTTTTTT. Full variable domain (outside the CDR3, taken from reference TRBV25-1 and TRBJ2-2): EADIYQTPRYLVIGTGKKITLECSQTMGHDKMYWYQQDPGMELHLIHYSYGVNSTEKGDLSSESTVSRIRTEHFPLTLESARPSHTSQYLCASSEAGFTGELFFGEGSRLTVL.

The chain links TRBV4-1 to TRBJ2-5; TRBD2 is a possible D gene (5 bases). Germline loops: CDR1 MGHRA, CDR2 YSYEKL. CDR3 size: 15 residues. Trimming cost V 2 bases and J 1 base, with 11 bases left between them. The CDR3 reads CASSQLGVIQETQYF. Written as DNA, the CDR3 is TGCGCCAGCAGCCAACTCGGGGTTATCCAAGAGACCCAGTACTTC.

This chain joins TRBV7-9 and TRBJ2-7; 7 nucleotides agree with TRBD1. The CDR3 has 16 amino acids. Trimming removed 1 base from V and 3 bases from J; junction bases left unmatched: 9. Germline V gene data show CDR1 as SEHNR and CDR2 as FQNEAQ (reference sequence). CDR3 in amino acids: CASSLVLDRDHYEQYF. DNA of the CDR3: TGTGCCAGCAGCTTAGTCTTAGACAGGGACCACTACGAGCAGTACTTC.

The chain employs TRBV4-1 and TRBJ2-3, with a tentative D call TRBD2 (5 bases). Germline V gene lookup returns CDR1 MGHRA and CDR2 YSYEKL. The CDR3 extends over 13 amino acids. Trimming took off 3 bases at V and 3 bases at J, with 7 bases between the two ends. CDR3: CASSQDWTDTQYF. In nucleotides, the CDR3 is TGCGCCAGCAGCCAGGACTGGACAGATACGCAGTATTTT.

The chain carries TRBV2 and TRBJ1-1, with D hard to call. The CDR3 sequence is 13 residues long. Germline V gene lookup returns CDR1 SNHLY and CDR2 FYNNEI. Between the trimmed V and J ends, which lost 5 bases and 0 bases, there was a span of 7 bases. The CDR3 nucleotides are TGTGCCAGCAGTCGAAGCCTGAACACTGAAGCTTTCTTT. It translates to CASSRSLNTEAFF.

The chain has TRBV11-2 and TRBJ2-7, with 8 bases lining up with TRBD1. This CDR3 spans 15 amino acids. J gave up 1 base and V 5 bases, and 7 bases lay outside the gene matches. CDR1 is SGHAT, CDR2 FQNNGV, per germline. Here the CDR3 DNA reads TGTGCCAGCAGCCGAGGACAGGGTCCTTCCTACGAGCAGTACTTC. Protein: CASSRGQGPSYEQYF.

This clone was counted only a few times. Other DNA sequences from this sample encode an identical CDR3 as well. This rearrangement joins TRBV19 to TRBJ2-1, with 12 bases matching TRBD2. This CDR3 has 16 residues. Germline lookup yields CDR1 LNHDA and CDR2 SQIVND (reference sequence). V was pared by 1 base and J by 4 bases, with 2 bases of the junction left unmatched. CDR3: CASSIVLAGGYNEQFF. As DNA, the CDR3 is TGTGCCAGTAGTATAGTGCTAGCGGGAGGGTACAATGAGCAGTTCTTC.

The rearrangement uses TRBV9 and TRBJ2-2, with TRBD1 as a possible D gene (6 bases). The CDR3 totals 15 residues. V lost 4 bases, J lost 4 bases, and 14 bases lay in between. The V gene's germline CDR1 is SGDLS and CDR2 YYNGEE. The CDR3 DNA follows: TGTGCCAGCAGCCCTACACAGGGCCCCACCGGGGAGCTGTTTTTT. As protein: CASSPTQGPTGELFF.

CDR3 nucleotide sequence: TGTGCCAGCAGCTTGAGATCCGGGAACACTGAAGCTTTCTTT. This gives the protein CASSLRSGNTEAFF. The chain carries TRBV5-6 and TRBJ1-1; no reliable D call. The CDR3 contains 14 residues. V was shortened by 1 base and J by 1 base, with 8 bases between the two germline ends. Germline lookup yields CDR1 SGHDT and CDR2 YYEEEE.

The CDR3 DNA reads as TGTGCCAGCAGCCCAGTCCGTTCCTCCTACAATGAGCAGTTCTTC. Translated, it gives CASSPVRSSYNEQFF. The chain links TRBV27 to TRBJ2-1; D gene ambiguous. Germline-derived CDR1 and CDR2 are MNHEY and SMNVEV (reference sequence). V gave up 6 bases and J gave up 0 bases, with 12 bases separating them. The CDR3 is made up of 15 amino acids.

This clone came up a few times. The gene calls are TRBV5-1 and TRBJ2-7, with TRBD1 identical over 11 bases. The V gene's germline CDR1 is SGHRS and CDR2 YFSETQ. The CDR3 is 15 residues long. V lost 1 base to trimming and J lost 5 bases; unmatched junction nucleotides: 5. Here the CDR3 DNA reads TGCGCCAGCAGCTTGACCGGGACAGGGGGAAACGAGCAGTACTTC. Its translation is CASSLTGTGGNEQYF.

On this clone itself: Since no conserved phenylalanine or tryptophan closes the CDR3, a read error is the likely cause. The DNA is left out, because the CDR3 cannot be placed on it with certainty; the CDR3 is given as TCRdb lists it. This chain uses TRBV29-1 with TRBJ2-3; whether TRBD2, the table's D call, matches the DNA was not checked. The CDR3 length is 11 residues, termini included. Looked up from germline, CDR1 is SQVTM and CDR2 is ANQGSEA. CDR3 sequence reads: CSVEDGNLVSV.

The chain has TRBV18 and TRBJ2-1, with 7 bases identical to TRBD2. CDR3 length equals 15 residues. Unmatched junction bases numbered 10, after V lost 1 base and J lost 10 bases. CDR1 and CDR2 from the germline V gene are KGHSH and LQKENI. CDR3: CASSPLGTTTSEQFF. As DNA, the CDR3 is TGTGCCAGCTCACCACTAGGGACTACTACAAGCGAGCAGTTCTTC.

This rearrangement joins TRBV7-6 to TRBJ2-1, with 7 bases lining up with TRBD2. Germline V gene data show CDR1 as SGHVS and CDR2 as FNYEAQ. V dropped 5 bases and J dropped 10; count of bases not matched to a gene: 14. There are 15 residues in the CDR3. The CDR3 reads CASSLGASGIGEQFF. The CDR3 nucleotides read TGTGCCAGCAGCCTAGGGGCTAGCGGAATAGGGGAGCAGTTCTTC.

The rearrangement uses TRBV27 and TRBJ2-7; D gene uncertain. The V gene lost 2 bases and the J gene lost 0 bases, with 11 bases spanning the gap. Germline V gene data show CDR1 as MNHEY and CDR2 as SMNVEV (reference sequence). The CDR3 is 15 residues long. The CDR3 coding sequence is TGTGCCAGCAGTTTACAGGCAGCCATCTCCTACGAGCAGTACTTC. Amino acid sequence: CASSLQAAISYEQYF.

In this sample, this clone turned up a few times. The chain couples TRBV6-5 to TRBJ1-1, with D unresolved. The CDR3 is 14 residues long. In germline, CDR1 is MNHEY, CDR2 SVGAGI. The V end was cut by 6 bases, the J end by 2 bases, with 13 bases between. The CDR3 DNA is TGTGCCAGCAGGGGCCTTGGCAGCAACACTGAAGCTTTCTTT. Translating gives CASRGLGSNTEAFF.

The genes are TRBV29-1 and TRBJ2-5; 7 bases map to TRBD1. CDR1 SQVTM and CDR2 ANQGSEA come from the germline V gene. The V gene end was trimmed by 6 bases and the J gene end by 4 bases; junction bases not matched to a gene: 2. There are 11 residues in the CDR3. The CDR3, as DNA: TGCAGCGTACAGGGGTTAGAGACCCAGTACTTC. It is translated as CSVQGLETQYF.

In its sample, this clone was seen a few times. The genes are TRBV5-1 and TRBJ1-5; tentatively, D is TRBD1 (6 bases). Germline V gives CDR1 SGHRS, CDR2 YFSETQ. The CDR3 contains 15 residues. The germline V and J ends were trimmed by 4 bases and 0 bases, with 11 bases remaining between them. CDR3: CASSPGQHSNQPQHF. The DNA of the CDR3 is TGCGCCAGCAGCCCGGGACAACATAGCAATCAGCCCCAGCATTTT. Full variable domain (missing parts from reference TRBV5-1 and TRBJ1-5): KAGVTQTPRYLIKTRGQQVTLSCSPISGHRSVSWYQQTPGQGLQFLFEYFSETQRNKGNFPGRFSGRQFSNSRSEMNVSTLELGDSALYLCASSPGQHSNQPQHFGDGTRLSIL.

J is TRBJ1-4 and V is TRBV30; tentative D call: TRBD1 (5 bases). CDR3 length equals 15 residues. Trimming cost V 0 bases and J 8 bases, with 16 bases left between them. The V gene's germline CDR1 is GTSNPN and CDR2 SVGIG (reference sequence). CDR3 region: CAWSVQVLGYEKLFF. The CDR3 DNA is TGTGCCTGGAGTGTACAGGTGTTGGGATACGAAAAACTGTTTTTT.

This clone was seen more than once but under ten times. This chain links TRBV28 with TRBJ2-1; TRBD2 aligns across 10 bases. Germline V CDR1 and CDR2: MDHEN, SYDVKM. The V gene end was trimmed by 5 bases and the J gene end by 3 bases; junction bases not matched to a gene: 4. This CDR3 has 15 residues. The CDR3 region is CASSIGTSDYNEQFF. CDR3 coding DNA: TGTGCCAGCAGTATCGGGACTAGCGACTACAATGAGCAGTTCTTC.

Only a few counts were recorded for this clone. V and J are TRBV4-2 and TRBJ2-5, with TRBD1 matching over 7 bases. The CDR3 extends over 16 amino acids. V trimming: 4 bases; J trimming: 2 bases; junction bases outside the gene matches: 10. Germline V gene data show CDR1 as LGHNA and CDR2 as YNFKEQ. The chain's CDR3 is CASSPILQGWQETQYF. CDR3 nucleotide sequence: TGTGCCAGCAGCCCAATTCTACAGGGGTGGCAAGAGACCCAGTACTTC.

This chain links TRBV18 with TRBJ1-2, with D uncertain. V shed 2 bases and J shed 6 bases, with 10 bases lying between them. The CDR3 runs to 13 residues. Germline V gene data show CDR1 as KGHSH and CDR2 as LQKENI. The CDR3 nucleotides read TGTGCCAGCTCACCAACAGCCGGGGATGGCTACACCTTC. This codes for CASSPTAGDGYTF.

This clone was observed a few times. V usage is TRBV5-1 and J usage is TRBJ2-7; D possibly corresponds to TRBD1 (5 bases). The ends were cut back, 0 bases at V and 3 bases at J, with 7 bases in the middle. Germline V gives CDR1 SGHRS, CDR2 YFSETQ. CDR3 size: 13 residues. The CDR3 is CASSLGTNYEQYF. As DNA, the CDR3 is TGCGCCAGCAGCTTGGGGACAAACTACGAGCAGTACTTC.

Points on this clone: Different DNA sequences within this sample yield the same CDR3. The rearrangement joins TRBV30 to TRBJ2-5; D possibly corresponds to TRBD1 (6 bases). Trimming cost V 0 bases and J 1 base, with 9 bases left between them. Germline V gene lookup returns CDR1 GTSNPN and CDR2 SVGIG (reference sequence). This CDR3 comprises 14 residues. The DNA of the CDR3 is TGTGCCTGGAGTGTAGGGGGAGCCCAAGAGACCCAGTACTTC. Translated, it gives CAWSVGGAQETQYF.

This clone was counted only a few times. V gene TRBV4-1 combines with J gene TRBJ2-3; 11 nucleotides align to TRBD2. V lost 4 bases, J lost 3 bases, and 6 bases stayed unmatched. Germline loops: CDR1 MGHRA, CDR2 YSYEKL. The CDR3 contains 16 residues. CDR3 coding DNA: TGCGCCAGCAGCCGCCTAGCGGGAGGTGTTACAGATACGCAGTATTTT. Translating gives CASSRLAGGVTDTQYF.

The genes are TRBV18 and TRBJ2-1; D is possibly TRBD2 (5 bases). Per germline, CDR1 KGHSH and CDR2 LQKENI. The length of the CDR3 is 13 residues. Trimming removed 1 base at V and 7 bases at J, with 8 bases between. This CDR3 reads CASSPRRENEQFF. Here the CDR3 DNA reads TGTGCCAGCTCACCACGAAGGGAGAATGAGCAGTTCTTC.

V usage is TRBV29-1 and J usage is TRBJ2-1; D ambiguous. The V end was cut by 3 bases, the J end by 0 bases, with 9 bases between. Germline lookup yields CDR1 SQVTM and CDR2 ANQGSEA. The CDR3 extends over 14 amino acids. The CDR3: CSVDTMSSYNEQFF. CDR3 DNA: TGCAGCGTTGACACTATGAGCTCCTACAATGAGCAGTTCTTC.